This T cell receptor beta chain appears in the sequencing data of a study of cytotoxic CD8 clonotypes in ibrutinib-treated CLL. Study-wide background: Outcomes included around 25 partial and 2 complete responses; after median 68 months, 14 stayed remitted and around 12 progressed. On average, each sample had about 260,000 productive templates and tens of thousands of productive rearrangements. Overall study findings and caveats: Sampling time points were not equivalent between sustained-remission and progressing patients.

To note about this clone: What it recognizes is unknown.

The planned depth of sequencing spanned 1 in 200,000 to 1 in 1 million T cells. The repertoire was sequenced with immunoSEQ multiplex PCR; TCRdb's copy has only in-frame clones and lacks some. The sample has about 17,000 clones, 50% to 75% seen once. Germline CDR1 reads LNHDA; CDR2 reads SQIVND (reference sequence). The CDR3 consists of 15 residues. V shed 7 bases and J 3 bases; nucleotides not matched to a gene: 8. This receptor was taken from a human donor with chronic lymphocytic leukemia. This chain links TRBV19 with TRBJ2-2; 7 nucleotides agree with TRBD1. The material sequenced was PBMCs, taken after 12 months of ibrutinib treatment. As DNA, the CDR3 is TGTGCCAGTAATAAGGACAGGTGGGACACCGGGGAGCTGTTTTTT. This codes for CASNKDRWDTGELFF.